Each of the 28 T cell receptor beta chains below was sequenced from the same sample in a study of blood T cell repertoires in COVID-19. Only in-frame clones appear in the TCRdb table, and some are missing; sequencing was by immunoSEQ multiplex PCR. The data hold about 220,000 clones, with around 82% observed a single time. Sequenced: PBMCs or T cells enriched from blood (not recorded which). The receptors originated from a woman between 45 and 60 years old who had been exposed to COVID-19.

CDR3 in DNA: TGCGCCAGCAGCTTGGTTGGGGAGGCTGAAGCTTTCTTT. Its protein is CASSLVGEAEAFF. V is TRBV5-1 and J is TRBJ1-1; D is uncertain. Germline CDR1 and CDR2: SGHRS and YFSETQ. The CDR3 length is 13 residues. V was cut by 0 bases and J by 6 bases, with 9 bases left in between.

The V and J genes are TRBV7-6 and TRBJ1-4; TRBD1 matches 8 bases. The CDR3 contains 13 residues. The V gene's germline CDR1 is SGHVS and CDR2 FNYEAQ. V gave up 2 bases and J gave up 8 bases; unmatched junction bases: 1. In DNA, the CDR3 is TGTGCCAGCAGCTTAAGACAGGGGGAAAAACTGTTTTTT. Residues: CASSLRQGEKLFF.

The chain couples TRBV11-2 to TRBJ2-5; 15 positions agree with TRBD2. The V gene's germline CDR1 is SGHAT and CDR2 FQNNGV. The CDR3 is made up of 17 amino acids. V shed 5 bases, J shed 4 bases, and the junction held 8 bases outside the gene matches. CDR3 protein: CASSPGTSGGSGETQYF. DNA of the CDR3: TGTGCCAGCAGCCCAGGGACTAGCGGGGGGTCGGGAGAGACCCAGTACTTC.

The V call is TRBV27, the J call TRBJ2-3, with 7 bases matching TRBD1. V was clipped by 6 bases and J by 3 bases; unmatched bases: 9. Germline assignment: CDR1 MNHEY and CDR2 SMNVEV (reference sequence). This CDR3 has 15 residues. The CDR3 reads CASSLDRVGTDTQYF. The CDR3 DNA reads as TGTGCCAGCAGCCTCGACAGGGTGGGGACAGATACGCAGTATTTT.

The rearrangement joins TRBV2 to TRBJ1-2, with unresolved D. V lost 3 bases and J lost 3, with 8 bases in between. CDR3 size: 13 residues. CDR1 is SNHLY and CDR2 is FYNNEI in the germline V gene. CDR3: CASSDAGDYGYTF. CDR3 nucleotide sequence: TGTGCCAGCAGTGACGCGGGTGACTATGGCTACACCTTC.

The V call is TRBV2, the J call TRBJ2-5; TRBD1 aligns across 9 bases. CDR1 is SNHLY and CDR2 is FYNNEI in the germline V gene. Losses at the gene ends were 3 bases for V and 5 bases for J; bases not matched to a gene: 16. The CDR3 is 18 residues long. The CDR3 here is CASSDSPDRGSSGETQYF. Written as DNA, the CDR3 is TGTGCCAGCAGTGATTCCCCGGACAGGGGATCGTCGGGCGAGACCCAGTACTTC. The full variable domain, in which reference TRBV2 and TRBJ2-5 provide the parts outside the CDR3, is EPEVTQTPSHQVTQMGQEVILRCVPISNHLYFYWYRQILGQKVEFLVSFYNNEISEKSEIFDDQFSVERPDGSNFTLKIRSTKLEDSAMYFCASSDSPDRGSSGETQYFGPGTRLLVL.

About this clone: Other DNA sequences in the same sample also yield this CDR3. The CDR3 reads CASSLQGQPQHF. In DNA form, the CDR3 reads TGTGCCAGCAGCCTTCAGGGTCAGCCCCAGCATTTT. The chain recombines TRBV28 with TRBJ1-5; D perhaps matches TRBD1 (5 bases). The CDR3 runs 12 residues. Germline CDR1 MDHEN, CDR2 SYDVKM. Trimming cost V 6 bases and J 6 bases, with 9 bases left between them. Filled out from reference TRBV28 and TRBJ1-5, the complete variable domain reads DVKVTQSSRYLVKRTGEKVFLECVQDMDHENMFWYRQDPGLGLRLIYFSYDVKMKEKGDIPEGYSVSREKKERFSLILESASTNQTSMYLCASSLQGQPQHFGDGTRLSIL.

The chain joins TRBV12-3 or TRBV12-4 to TRBJ1-2; 11 bases fit TRBD1. The CDR3 consists of 13 residues. J gave up 6 bases and V 6 bases, and 3 bases lay outside the gene matches. CDR3 protein: CASRGQGADGYTF. The CDR3 nucleotides are TGTGCCAGCAGAGGACAGGGGGCGGATGGCTACACCTTC.

The chain combines TRBV5-1 with TRBJ2-2; maybe TRBD2 (5 bases). Trimming shortened V by 4 bases and J by 5 bases, and 15 bases separated the two germline ends. This CDR3 is 15 amino acids long. Germline lookup yields CDR1 SGHRS and CDR2 YFSETQ. CDR3 sequence (DNA): TGCGCCAGCAGCCGGGAAGGGTTTGGAACCGGGGAGCTGTTTTTT. Amino acids: CASSREGFGTGELFF.

V usage is TRBV12-3 or TRBV12-4 and J usage is TRBJ1-1, with D perhaps matching TRBD1 (6 bases). This CDR3 is built from 13 residues. V lost 7 bases and J lost 5, with 14 bases in between. The CDR3 DNA reads as TGTGCCAGCAACCAGGGGAAGGGTACTGAAGCTTTCTTT. Protein sequence: CASNQGKGTEAFF.

This chain joins TRBV6-5 and TRBJ1-6; 7 positions match TRBD1. The CDR3 length is 14 residues. Germline V CDR1 and CDR2: MNHEY, SVGAGI. The V and J ends lost 6 bases and 10 bases, in that order; junction bases with no gene match: 9. The DNA for the CDR3 is TGTGCCAGCAGCCGCGACAGGGTAATCTCACCCCTCCACTTT. This sequence encodes CASSRDRVISPLHF.

This chain uses TRBV28 with TRBJ1-1; weak D call: TRBD1 (6 bases). Germline lookup yields CDR1 MDHEN and CDR2 SYDVKM. The CDR3 spans 14 residues. Between the trimmed V and J ends, which lost 1 base and 6 bases, there was a span of 12 bases. The CDR3 loop is CASSLFREGAEAFF. CDR3 sequence (DNA): TGTGCCAGCAGTTTATTCAGAGAGGGGGCTGAAGCTTTCTTT.

The genes are TRBV5-8 and TRBJ1-4; a weak D match, TRBD1 (6 bases). Germline V lookup: CDR1 SGHTS, CDR2 YDEGEE. Trimming left V 4 bases short and J 8 bases short, with 18 bases between. The length of the CDR3 is 15 residues. This CDR3 is CASSLQGRVEEKLFF. The CDR3 nucleotides read TGTGCCAGCAGCCTGCAGGGGCGAGTAGAGGAAAAACTGTTTTTT.

The rearrangement joins TRBV18 to TRBJ2-3, with 14 positions matching TRBD2. The germline CDR1 and CDR2 sequences are KGHSH and LQKENI. The CDR3 consists of 16 residues. The junction had 8 bases not matched to a gene; V was cut back by 6 bases and J by 6 bases. The CDR3 loop is CASSVTSGGAVDTQYF. CDR3 nucleotides: TGTGCCAGCTCCGTGACTAGCGGGGGGGCCGTGGATACGCAGTATTTT. Complete variable domain (other parts from reference TRBV18 and TRBJ2-3): NAGVMQNPRHLVRRRGQEARLRCSPMKGHSHVYWYRQLPEEGLKFMVYLQKENIIDESGMPKERFSAEFPKEGPSILRIQQVVRGDSAAYFCASSVTSGGAVDTQYFGPGTRLTVL.

The CDR3 sequence is CASRLRATNEKLFF. The CDR3 DNA reads as TGTGCCAGTCGTCTCAGGGCCACTAATGAAAAACTGTTTTTT. The chain couples TRBV19 to TRBJ1-4; D is possibly TRBD1 (5 bases). There are 14 residues in the CDR3. Germline V gene data show CDR1 as LNHDA and CDR2 as SQIVND (reference sequence). V lost 8 bases to trimming and J lost 2 bases, with 12 bases between them.

This rearrangement joins TRBV20-1 to TRBJ2-5; 9 bases align to TRBD2. This CDR3 spans 19 amino acids. The junction had 22 bases not matched to a gene; V was cut back by 3 bases and J by 5 bases. Germline V gene lookup returns CDR1 DFQATT and CDR2 SNEGSKA (reference sequence). The CDR3 is CSASSVYYGGGALDETQYF. For the CDR3, the DNA is TGCAGTGCTAGTTCGGTTTATTATGGCGGGGGGGCACTAGACGAGACCCAGTACTTC.

This clone was counted between two and nine times. The rearrangement uses TRBV2 and TRBJ1-3; D gene unclear. Trimming left V 2 bases short and J 1 base short, with 9 bases between. Per the germline V gene, CDR1 is SNHLY and CDR2 is FYNNEI. The CDR3 is 15 residues long. In DNA form, the CDR3 reads TGTGCCAGCAGTGAATATGCGTTATCTGGAAACACCATATATTTT. It specifies CASSEYALSGNTIYF.

The V call is TRBV18, the J call TRBJ2-2; tentative D call: TRBD1 (6 bases). The CDR3 contains 15 residues. V was clipped by 3 bases and J by 2 bases, with 10 bases between them. Germline CDR1 is KGHSH and CDR2 is LQKENI. The CDR3 reads CASSPRTANTGELFF. CDR3 DNA sequence: TGTGCCAGCTCACCGAGGACAGCTAACACCGGGGAGCTGTTTTTT.

The chain links TRBV7-9 to TRBJ1-6; 7 nucleotides agree with TRBD1. J was trimmed by 7 bases and V by 4 bases; bases with no gene match: 13. This CDR3 spans 17 amino acids. In germline, CDR1 is SEHNR, CDR2 FQNEAQ (reference sequence). CDR3 in DNA: TGTGCCAGCAGCTCCAGAGGACAGGATAAGTGGAATTCACCCCTCCACTTT. Translation gives CASSSRGQDKWNSPLHF.

J is TRBJ1-5 and V is TRBV2; D perhaps matches TRBD1 (5 bases). The germline V gene has CDR1 SNHLY and CDR2 FYNNEI. The CDR3 runs 14 residues. Trimming took 7 bases from V and 3 from J, leaving 13 bases between them. Here the CDR3 reads CASTYRSNNQPQHF. DNA of the CDR3: TGTGCCAGCACGTACAGGTCGAACAATCAGCCCCAGCATTTT. Variable domain in full (rest from reference TRBV2 and TRBJ1-5): EPEVTQTPSHQVTQMGQEVILRCVPISNHLYFYWYRQILGQKVEFLVSFYNNEISEKSEIFDDQFSVERPDGSNFTLKIRSTKLEDSAMYFCASTYRSNNQPQHFGDGTRLSIL.

This chain connects TRBV7-9 to TRBJ1-1, with a weak D call TRBD1 (5 bases). This CDR3 contains 14 residues. Per germline, CDR1 SEHNR and CDR2 FQNEAQ (reference sequence). Trimming removed 5 bases at V and 3 bases at J, with 13 bases between. The CDR3 coding sequence is TGTGCCAGCAGCCTCTGGGGGGAGGACACTGAAGCTTTCTTT. Translating it yields CASSLWGEDTEAFF.

The genes are TRBV11-2 and TRBJ2-5, with 7 bases that match TRBD2. With V trimmed by 0 bases and J by 4 bases, 5 bases remained unmatched. Germline CDR1 SGHAT, CDR2 FQNNGV. There are 15 residues in the CDR3. The chain's CDR3 is CASSLDPGRGETQYF. The DNA of the CDR3 is TGTGCCAGCAGCTTAGATCCAGGGAGGGGAGAGACCCAGTACTTC.

As to this clone: This same CDR3 is encoded by further DNA sequences in the sample. V and J are TRBV19 and TRBJ1-5; D is perhaps TRBD1 (5 bases). V was trimmed by 3 bases and J by 6 bases, leaving 9 bases between them. Per germline, CDR1 LNHDA and CDR2 SQIVND (reference sequence). CDR3 length: 13 residues. This CDR3 reads CASSIDRGQPQHF. In DNA form, the CDR3 reads TGTGCCAGTAGTATCGATAGGGGTCAGCCCCAGCATTTT.

The V call is TRBV6-5, the J call TRBJ1-2; D perhaps matches TRBD1 (5 bases). The CDR3 covers 10 residues. The V gene lost 8 bases and the J gene lost 4 bases, with 5 bases spanning the gap. The germline CDR1 and CDR2 sequences are MNHEY and SVGAGI. The CDR3 here is CASDSYGYTF. CDR3 nucleotide sequence: TGTGCCAGCGACAGCTATGGCTACACCTTC.

The rearrangement joins TRBV6-1 to TRBJ2-1; D remains unclear. The CDR3 spans 12 residues. Trimming removed 0 bases from V and 10 bases from J, with 7 bases in between. Germline V gene lookup returns CDR1 MNHNS and CDR2 SASEGT. CDR3 residues: CASSEALREQFF. Here the CDR3 DNA reads TGTGCCAGCAGTGAAGCCCTCAGGGAGCAGTTCTTC.

The chain employs TRBV6-2 or TRBV6-3 and TRBJ2-3, with D possibly TRBD1 on 7 matching bases. Germline lookup yields CDR1 MNHEY and CDR2 SVGEGT. The CDR3 contains 15 residues. V lost 5 bases to trimming and J lost 3 bases, with 15 bases between them. The CDR3 nucleotides are TGTGCCAGCAGTCGCCCCAGGGGGGCTACAGATACGCAGTATTTT. Protein sequence: CASSRPRGATDTQYF.

The sample holds a few counts of this clone. The chain combines TRBV6-1 with TRBJ1-1; TRBD1 matches 9 bases. V lost 4 bases, J lost 0 bases, and 9 bases stayed unmatched. Germline CDR1 and CDR2: MNHNS and SASEGT. The CDR3 extends over 17 amino acids. CDR3 DNA sequence: TGTGCCAGCAGTGCCCCGGGGACAGGGAGGGTGAACACTGAAGCTTTCTTT. Protein product: CASSAPGTGRVNTEAFF.

The CDR3 here is CASSLNGQRAGELFF. CDR3 coding DNA: TGTGCCAGCAGTTTAAACGGGCAGAGGGCCGGGGAGCTGTTTTTT. This rearrangement joins TRBV27 to TRBJ2-2; D is perhaps TRBD2 (5 bases). Looked up from germline, CDR1 is MNHEY and CDR2 is SMNVEV (reference sequence). Deletions cut 2 bases from V and 6 bases from J, with 13 bases between. This CDR3 spans 15 amino acids.